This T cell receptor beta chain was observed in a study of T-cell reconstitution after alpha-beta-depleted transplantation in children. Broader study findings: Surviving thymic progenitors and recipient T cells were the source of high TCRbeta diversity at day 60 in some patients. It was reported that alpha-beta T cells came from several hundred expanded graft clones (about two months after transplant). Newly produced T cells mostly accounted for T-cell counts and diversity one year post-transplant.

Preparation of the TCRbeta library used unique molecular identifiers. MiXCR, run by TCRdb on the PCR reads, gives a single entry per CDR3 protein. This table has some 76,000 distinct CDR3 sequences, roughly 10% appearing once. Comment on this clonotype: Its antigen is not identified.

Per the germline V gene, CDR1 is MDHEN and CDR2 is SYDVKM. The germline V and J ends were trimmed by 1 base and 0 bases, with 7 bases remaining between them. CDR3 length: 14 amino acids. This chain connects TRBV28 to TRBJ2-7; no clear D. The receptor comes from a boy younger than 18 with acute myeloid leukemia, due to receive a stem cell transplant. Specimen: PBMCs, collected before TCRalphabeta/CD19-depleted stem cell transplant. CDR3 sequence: CASSLLSSSYEQYF. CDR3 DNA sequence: TGTGCCAGCAGTTTATTGTCCAGCTCCTACGAGCAGTACTTC.